Reported below is one TCR beta chain. This clonotype has at least ten counts. No antigen is known for it. It has no much larger one-base neighbor in the sample; base qualities were not kept. The Immunoverse kit was used to build TCR libraries from approximately 410 ng RNA, with molecular barcoded adaptors covering alpha/delta and beta/gamma chains. TCR library preparation used the same RNA that went into transcriptome sequencing. TCR libraries were sequenced on an Illumina HiSeq 4000 with 2 x 150 cycles. Concerning the study's data processing: With MiXCR, TCR reads were aligned to human V, D, J and C references and assembled into CDR3 clonotypes, with quality filtering and error correction included. The tcR package in R was used to analyze clonotype counts and gene usage diversity. For inspection of raw mapping reads, RNA-seq reads were mapped by STAR aligner version 2.5.3a onto GRCh37 of the human genome. To test how sequencing depth affects detected clonotypes, IR-seq fastq files were randomly downsampled with Seqtk 1.3. The public reads were reprocessed in TCRdb via fastp at Q25 and MiXCR, keeping in-frame beta chains. When rows share a CDR3 protein, they turn into one entry using the most common DNA and genes. Here the V and J calls rest on TCRdb's processing, not on the authors' analysis. The sample table lists 130,000 or so distinct CDR3 sequences, less than 15% of them with a count of one. The top ten constitute 8.4% of the sample.

This entry is derived from a study of read filtering for tumor transcriptome and immune sequencing (dated by TCRdb to between 2020 and 2021). A note on the overall study: The cohort had roughly 18 male and 14 female patients with a mean age of around 69 years, ranging from about 40 to 85. By revised international staging, 8 or 9 patients were R-ISS I, some 16 were R-ISS II and over five were R-ISS III. After DNase treatment, whole-transcriptome libraries were prepared with the TruSeq RNA Access Library Prep Kit. Per sample, about 3.5 to 10.27 million TCR-region mapped reads were obtained with IR-seq, compared with only roughly 85 to 1,300 with RNA-seq. The study compared TCR repertoires from targeted immune repertoire sequencing and bulk whole-transcriptome sequencing run on the same bone marrow samples. A main aim was a read-filtering strategy for immune repertoire data, specifically whether clonotypes supported by a single read should be removed.

Each patient had bone marrow sampled at the time of active disease. Bone marrow mononuclear cells were isolated by Ficoll-Hypaque density gradient centrifugation. Myeloma plasma cells were removed and CD138-negative cells were obtained by negative selection following labeling with CD138 magnetic microbeads on a MACS separator. Purity of the isolated cells was checked by flow cytometry on an Attune NxT using CD138 antibodies. TRIzol reagent was used to extract total RNA, which was then quantified with a NanoDrop spectrophotometer. For each patient, the CD138-negative bone marrow sample underwent paired RNA-seq and IR-seq. Results and caveats for the whole study, not just this receptor: Clonotypes were captured by IR-seq at much higher depth and more reliably than by RNA-seq, and smaller IR-seq throughput was sufficient for identification of most shared clonotypes. The sorted CD138-negative fraction was composed of a mixed bone marrow immune population rather than of purified T cells. Single-read clonotypes made up roughly four fifths of clonotypes but only around 4% of total reads in IR-seq, compared with roughly 70% of clonotypes and more than 40% of reads in RNA-seq. The correlation between IR-seq and RNA-seq shared clonotype proportions was increased by removal of single-read clonotypes.

V loses 0 bases, J loses 9 bases, and the germline ends lie 10 bases apart. CDR1 and CDR2 were assigned from the germline V gene as SGDLS and YYNGEE. The CDR3 has 13 amino acids, counting the end cysteine and phenylalanine. Only the CDR3 DNA is retained, 39 bases long and in frame from the first base. The sequence was obtained from a donor aged 40 or over with multiple myeloma. Here the chain combines TRBV9 and TRBJ2-1; too little of a D gene remains to name it. Material: a population of CD138-negative cells sorted from bone marrow. What the cell subset or site label conveys for this sample: bone marrow mononuclear cells depleted of CD138+ plasma/myeloma cells by negative magnetic selection. The bases read TGTGCCAGCAGCGTAGTGAGCCTAACTGAGCAGTTCTTC. The resulting protein is CASSVVSLTEQFF. Where the CDR3 stops, the reference TRBV9 and TRBJ2-1 genes take over; the full variable domain is DSGVTQTPKHLITATGQRVTLRCSPRSGDLSVYWYQQSLDQGLQFLIQYYNGEERAKGNILERFSAQQFPDLHSELNLSSLELGDSALYFCASSVVSLTEQFFGPGTRLTVL.